This T cell receptor beta chain comes out of a study of T-cell reconstitution after alpha-beta-depleted transplantation in children. Regarding this clonotype: Its target is not known.

V dropped 3 bases and J dropped 6; count of bases not matched to a gene: 11. Per the germline V gene, CDR1 is SGHVS and CDR2 is FQNEAQ. The CDR3 length is 16 residues. For TCRbeta, the library was prepared with unique molecular identifiers. Using its own MiXCR run on the PCR reads, TCRdb lists one record per CDR3 protein. The sample carries roughly 420,000 distinct CDR3 sequences, around 16% recorded once. Study-wide results and limits: From newly produced T cells came most of the T-cell counts and diversity one year after transplant. Several patients had high TCRbeta diversity at day 60; it came from surviving recipient T cells and thymic progenitors. Several hundred graft clones that had expanded were reportedly the source of alpha-beta T cells about two months after transplant.

The sequence was obtained from a boy younger than two who had a stem cell transplant for Wiskott-Aldrich syndrome, so the T cells may come from the graft donor. The source was PBMCs, mostly from graft donor cells, collected 360 days after TCRalphabeta/CD19-depleted stem cell transplant. The chain recombines TRBV7-8 with TRBJ2-1, with TRBD2 matching over 7 bases. The CDR3 is CASSFSVLAARNEQFF. The CDR3 DNA reads TGTGCCAGCAGCTTTAGCGTCCTAGCGGCCCGCAATGAGCAGTTCTTC.